This TCR beta chain was sequenced during a study of blood T cell repertoires in COVID-19. Study background: Italy, Spain and the United States were the sources of the convalescent and acute COVID-19 samples. In each case, the material was cDNA or gDNA derived from T cells, B-cell-depleted T cells, or PBMCs.

A single count supports this clone. Original handling: For nucleated cells, counts were estimated from reference gene primer amplification. Clones were read by immunoSEQ multiplex PCR, and TCRdb kept only the in-frame ones, dropping some. From that table come the V and J calls and clone size; the DNA was used to work out D and trimming. Altogether 55,000 to 75,000 clones are present, about three quarters being singletons, with the ten largest covering 9.2%. Germline V CDR1 and CDR2: SGHTA, FQGNSA. V was pared by 7 bases and J by 6 bases, with 9 bases of the junction left unmatched. The length of the CDR3 is 14 residues.

This chain links TRBV7-2 with TRBJ2-1; 7 nucleotides line up with TRBD2. Material: peripheral blood. This receptor was obtained from a human donor in a cohort sampled during active COVID-19. The CDR3 here is CASTPWGGSNEQFF. In nucleotides, the CDR3 is TGTGCCAGCACCCCCTGGGGCGGGAGCAATGAGCAGTTCTTC.